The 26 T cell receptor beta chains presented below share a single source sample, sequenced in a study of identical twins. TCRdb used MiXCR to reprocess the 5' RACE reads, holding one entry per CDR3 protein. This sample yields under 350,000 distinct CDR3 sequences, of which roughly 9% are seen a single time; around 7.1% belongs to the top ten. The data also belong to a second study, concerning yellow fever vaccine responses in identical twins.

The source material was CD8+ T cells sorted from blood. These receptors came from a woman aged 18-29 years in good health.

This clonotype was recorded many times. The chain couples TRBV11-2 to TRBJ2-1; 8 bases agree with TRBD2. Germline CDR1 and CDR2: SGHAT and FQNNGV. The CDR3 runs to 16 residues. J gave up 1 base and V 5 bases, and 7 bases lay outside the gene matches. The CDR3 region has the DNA TGTGCCAGCAGCGGTAGCGGGGTTAGGTCCTACAATGAGCAGTTCTTC. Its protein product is CASSGSGVRSYNEQFF.

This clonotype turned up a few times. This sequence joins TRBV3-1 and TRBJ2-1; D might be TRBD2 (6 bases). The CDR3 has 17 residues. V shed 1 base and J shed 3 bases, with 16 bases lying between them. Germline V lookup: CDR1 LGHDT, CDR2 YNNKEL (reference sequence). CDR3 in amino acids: CASSQAISGQSYNEQFF. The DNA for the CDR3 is TGTGCCAGCAGCCAAGCCATCAGCGGGCAGAGCTACAATGAGCAGTTCTTC.

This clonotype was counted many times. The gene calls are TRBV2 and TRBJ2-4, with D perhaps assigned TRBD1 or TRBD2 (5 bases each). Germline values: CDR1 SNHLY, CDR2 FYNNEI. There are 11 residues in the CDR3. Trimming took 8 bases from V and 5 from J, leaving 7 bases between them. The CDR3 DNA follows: TGTGCCAGCCTGGGGGAAAACATTCAGTACTTC. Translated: CASLGENIQYF.

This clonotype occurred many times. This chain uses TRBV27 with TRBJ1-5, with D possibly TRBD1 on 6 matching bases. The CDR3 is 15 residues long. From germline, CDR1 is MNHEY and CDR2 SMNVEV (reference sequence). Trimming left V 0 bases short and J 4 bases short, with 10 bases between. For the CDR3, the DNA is TGTGCCAGCAGTTTATCGCCAGGGGCAAATCAGCCCCAGCATTTT. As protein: CASSLSPGANQPQHF.

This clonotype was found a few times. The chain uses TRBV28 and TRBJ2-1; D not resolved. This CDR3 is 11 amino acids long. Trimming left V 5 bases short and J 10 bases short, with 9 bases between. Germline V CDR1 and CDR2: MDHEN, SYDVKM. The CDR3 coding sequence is TGTGCCAGCAGTCTGCCTTCGGAGCAGTTCTTC. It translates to CASSLPSEQFF.

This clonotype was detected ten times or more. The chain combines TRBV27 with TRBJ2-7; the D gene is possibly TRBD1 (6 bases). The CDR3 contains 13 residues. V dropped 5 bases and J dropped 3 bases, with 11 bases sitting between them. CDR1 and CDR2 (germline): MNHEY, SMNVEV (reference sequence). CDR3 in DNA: TGTGCCAGCAGTCTTACAGGGAACTACGAGCAGTACTTC. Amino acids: CASSLTGNYEQYF.

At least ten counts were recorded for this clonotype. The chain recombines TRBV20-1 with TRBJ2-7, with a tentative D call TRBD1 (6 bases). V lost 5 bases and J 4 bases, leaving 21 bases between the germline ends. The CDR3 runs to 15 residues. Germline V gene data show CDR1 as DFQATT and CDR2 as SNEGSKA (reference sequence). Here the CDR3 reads CSAVSFGRGGYEQYF. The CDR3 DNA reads TGCAGTGCTGTGTCATTCGGCCGAGGGGGTTACGAGCAGTACTTC.

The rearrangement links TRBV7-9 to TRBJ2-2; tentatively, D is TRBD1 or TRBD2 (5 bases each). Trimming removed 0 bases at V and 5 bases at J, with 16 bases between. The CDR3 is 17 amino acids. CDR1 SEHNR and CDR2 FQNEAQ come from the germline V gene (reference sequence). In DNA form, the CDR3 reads TGTGCCAGCAGCTTAGCGACCGGGACGACCCTGACCGGGGAGCTGTTTTTT. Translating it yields CASSLATGTTLTGELFF.

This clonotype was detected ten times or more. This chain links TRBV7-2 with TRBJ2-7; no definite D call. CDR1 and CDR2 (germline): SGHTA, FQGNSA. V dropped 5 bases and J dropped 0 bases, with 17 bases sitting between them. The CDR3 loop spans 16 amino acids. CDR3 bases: TGTGCCAGCAGCCTACCCCGGCAACAGATCTCCTACGAGCAGTACTTC. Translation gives CASSLPRQQISYEQYF.

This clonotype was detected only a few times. This CDR3 reads CASTVPRDDTEAFF. Written as DNA, the CDR3 is TGTGCCAGCACCGTCCCCAGGGATGACACTGAAGCTTTCTTT. The genes are TRBV28 and TRBJ1-1; perhaps TRBD1 as D (5 bases). V was cut by 7 bases and J by 3 bases, with 15 bases left in between. This CDR3 comprises 14 residues. Germline V gene lookup returns CDR1 MDHEN and CDR2 SYDVKM.

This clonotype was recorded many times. The CDR3 DNA sequence: TGTGCCACCAGTGATTCTCCGGGACTCTGGGGACTTGAGACCCAGTACTTC. Its protein is CATSDSPGLWGLETQYF. The chain couples TRBV24-1 to TRBJ2-5, with D possibly being TRBD2 (6 bases). V gave up 2 bases and J gave up 5 bases, with 20 bases separating them. Germline CDR1 reads KGHDR; CDR2 reads SFDVKD. CDR3 length: 17 amino acids.

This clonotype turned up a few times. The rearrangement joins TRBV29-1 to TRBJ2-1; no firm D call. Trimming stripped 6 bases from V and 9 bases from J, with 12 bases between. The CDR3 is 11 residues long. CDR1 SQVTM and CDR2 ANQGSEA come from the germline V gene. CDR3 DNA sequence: TGCAGCGTAGTAGCTTCGGGTGAGCAGTTCTTC. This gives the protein CSVVASGEQFF.

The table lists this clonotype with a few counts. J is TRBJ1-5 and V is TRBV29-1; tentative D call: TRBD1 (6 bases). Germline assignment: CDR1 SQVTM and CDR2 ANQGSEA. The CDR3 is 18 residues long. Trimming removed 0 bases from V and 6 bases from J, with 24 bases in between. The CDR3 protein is CSVEDLTRGSGSSQPQHF. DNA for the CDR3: TGCAGCGTTGAAGATCTTACCAGGGGAAGTGGAAGTAGTCAGCCCCAGCATTTT.

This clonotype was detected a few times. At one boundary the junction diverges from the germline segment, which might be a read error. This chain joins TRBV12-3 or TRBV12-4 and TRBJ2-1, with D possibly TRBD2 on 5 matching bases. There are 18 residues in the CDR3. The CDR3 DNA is TGTGCCTGCAGTTTTCCTTTCTCAGCCGGGAAAGACCACAATGAGCAGTTCTTC. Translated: CACSFPFSAGKDHNEQFF.

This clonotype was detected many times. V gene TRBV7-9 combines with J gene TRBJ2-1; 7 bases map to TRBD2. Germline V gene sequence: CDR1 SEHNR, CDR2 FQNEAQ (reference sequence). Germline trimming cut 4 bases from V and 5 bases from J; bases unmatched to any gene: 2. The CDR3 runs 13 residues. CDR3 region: CASSSGLDNEQFF. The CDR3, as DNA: TGTGCCAGCAGCTCCGGACTAGACAATGAGCAGTTCTTC.

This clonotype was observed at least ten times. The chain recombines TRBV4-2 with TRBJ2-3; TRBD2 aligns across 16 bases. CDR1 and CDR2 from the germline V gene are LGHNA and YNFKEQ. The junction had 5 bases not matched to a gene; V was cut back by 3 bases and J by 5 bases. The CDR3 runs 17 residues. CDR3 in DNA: TGTGCCAGCAGCCAGGGACTAGCGGGAGGGCCCCAAGATACGCAGTATTTT. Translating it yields CASSQGLAGGPQDTQYF.

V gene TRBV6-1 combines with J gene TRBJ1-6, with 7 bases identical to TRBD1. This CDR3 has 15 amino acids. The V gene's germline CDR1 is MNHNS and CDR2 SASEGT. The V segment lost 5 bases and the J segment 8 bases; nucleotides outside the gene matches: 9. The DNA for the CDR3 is TGTGCCAGCAGTCCTTCGACAGGGACCCATTCACCCCTCCACTTT. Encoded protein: CASSPSTGTHSPLHF.

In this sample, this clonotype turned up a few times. The CDR3 DNA follows: TGCAGTGCTAGGGCGGGAGGGGGCTCATTGCCCCAGTACTTC. It encodes CSARAGGGSLPQYF. This chain joins TRBV20-1 and TRBJ2-5; 9 nucleotides line up with TRBD2. V was clipped by 3 bases and J by 9 bases; unmatched bases: 11. In germline, CDR1 is DFQATT, CDR2 SNEGSKA (reference sequence). The CDR3 totals 14 residues.

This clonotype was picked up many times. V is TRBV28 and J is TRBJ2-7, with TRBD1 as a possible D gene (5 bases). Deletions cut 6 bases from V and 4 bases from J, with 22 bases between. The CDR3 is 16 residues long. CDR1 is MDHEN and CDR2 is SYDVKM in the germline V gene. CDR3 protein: CASRKTDSPTHYEQYF. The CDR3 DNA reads TGTGCCAGCAGGAAAACAGACAGTCCAACCCATTACGAGCAGTACTTC.

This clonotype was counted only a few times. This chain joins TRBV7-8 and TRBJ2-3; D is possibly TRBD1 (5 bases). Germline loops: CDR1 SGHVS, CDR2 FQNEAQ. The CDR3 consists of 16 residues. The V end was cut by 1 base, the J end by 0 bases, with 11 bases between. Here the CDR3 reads CASSLEKRQSTDTQYF. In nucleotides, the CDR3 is TGTGCCAGCAGCTTAGAAAAGAGACAGAGCACAGATACGCAGTATTTT.

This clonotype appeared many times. CDR3 protein: CASSPQSYNEQFF. The DNA of the CDR3 is TGTGCCAGCAGCCCCCAAAGCTACAATGAGCAGTTCTTC. V usage is TRBV13 and J usage is TRBJ2-1; D remains unclear. The CDR3 covers 13 residues. V gave up 5 bases and J gave up 3 bases, with 8 bases separating them. Germline CDR1 reads PRHDT; CDR2 reads FYEKMQ (reference sequence).

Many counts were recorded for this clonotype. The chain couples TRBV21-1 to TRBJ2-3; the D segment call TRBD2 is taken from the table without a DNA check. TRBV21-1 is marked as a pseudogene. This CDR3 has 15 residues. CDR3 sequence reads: CASSRLSGATDTQYF. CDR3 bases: TGTGCCAGCAGCAGACTCAGCGGAGCTACAGATACGCAGTATTTT.

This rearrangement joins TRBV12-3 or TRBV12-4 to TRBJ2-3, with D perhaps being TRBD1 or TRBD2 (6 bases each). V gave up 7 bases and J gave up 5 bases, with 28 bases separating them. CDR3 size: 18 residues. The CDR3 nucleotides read TGTGCCAGCACCGACCTGGGGGGCAGTAAAGAAGAGTTAGATACGCAGTATTTT. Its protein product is CASTDLGGSKEELDTQYF.

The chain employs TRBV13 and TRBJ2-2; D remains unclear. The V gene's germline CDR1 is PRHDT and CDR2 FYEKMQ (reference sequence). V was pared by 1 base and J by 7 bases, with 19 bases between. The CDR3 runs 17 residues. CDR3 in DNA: TGTGCCAGCAGCTTAGCGGTAGGGCAGGTCGAGGACGGGGAGCTGTTTTTT. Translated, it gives CASSLAVGQVEDGELFF.

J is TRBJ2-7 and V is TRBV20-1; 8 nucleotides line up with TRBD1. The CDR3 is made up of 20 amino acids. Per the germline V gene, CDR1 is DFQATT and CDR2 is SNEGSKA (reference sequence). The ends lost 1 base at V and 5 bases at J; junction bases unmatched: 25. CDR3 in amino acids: CSARGAPGQATQILYNEQYF. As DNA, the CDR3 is TGCAGTGCTAGAGGAGCCCCGGGACAGGCGACCCAGATCCTCTATAACGAGCAGTACTTC.

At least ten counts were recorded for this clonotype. This CDR3 reads CASSRRDSGFPDTQYF. Written as DNA, the CDR3 is TGTGCCAGCAGCCGCCGGGACTCCGGTTTCCCAGATACGCAGTATTTT. This chain connects TRBV7-9 to TRBJ2-3, with D perhaps TRBD2 (6 bases). The CDR3 sequence is 16 residues long. Per germline, CDR1 SEHNR and CDR2 FQNEAQ (reference sequence). V was clipped by 5 bases and J by 4 bases, with 19 bases between them.